This TCR beta chain was found in a study of blood T cell repertoires in COVID-19. Study in general: Sites across the United States, Italy and Spain contributed samples from acute and convalescent COVID-19. In each case, the material was cDNA or gDNA derived from T cells, B-cell-depleted T cells, or PBMCs.

Per the study methods: Amplification of reference gene primers was used by the study to estimate nucleated cell counts. Generated by immunoSEQ multiplex PCR, the TCRdb table keeps only in-frame clones and is missing some. That table is the source of V, J and clone size, and D and trimming were worked out from the DNA. The table has approximately 99,000 clones, 55% to 75% seen once. Per the germline V gene, CDR1 is SGHAT and CDR2 is FQNNGV. The CDR3 has 15 amino acids. Trimming took off 2 bases at V and 2 bases at J, with 11 bases between the two ends. The origin of this receptor is a woman aged 40-49 years with acute or convalescent COVID-19. The V gene is TRBV11-2, the J gene TRBJ2-3; D unclear. Sequencing used peripheral blood. DNA for the CDR3: TGTGCCAGCAGCTTATTGTTGGGCCCCACAGATACGCAGTATTTT. Encoded protein: CASSLLLGPTDTQYF.